A single sample gave rise to the 28 T cell receptor beta chains below, sequenced in a study of tissue T cells after allogeneic stem cell transplantation. The protocol was immunoSEQ multiplex PCR, while the TCRdb copy is restricted to in-frame clones and leaves out a portion. The profile shows roughly 4,000 clones, roughly half of them singletons. Time point described: mouse harvest day 7 after allogeneic transplant. Each mouse received 10^7 T-cell-depleted marrow cells plus 10^6 splenic CD5+ T cells by tail vein. The sequenced material came from lymph node tissue. Every receptor here comes from a female BALB/c mouse given C57BL/6 T cells with graft-versus-host disease after an allogeneic hematopoietic cell transplant.

In the case of this clone: Any gene name here is a mouse gene name. From the germline J gene comes the end of the CDR3, since the read stops 1 residue before it. The chain recombines TRBV26 with TRBJ1-2; TRBD1 aligns across 7 bases. The trim removed 4 bases at V and 2 bases at J, leaving 1 base unmatched. This CDR3 is 13 amino acids long. Germline V gene sequence: CDR1 KGHPV, CDR2 FQNQEV (reference sequence). This chain's CDR3 is CASSRQGNSDYTF. The sequenced part of the CDR3 DNA is TGTGCCAGCAGTCGACAGGGCAACTCCGACTACACC.

Regarding this clone: Mouse germline and gene names are used. The CDR3 goes on 1 residue after the read ends, and that part is filled in from the germline J gene. The V call is TRBV4, the J call TRBJ2-3, with no clear D. Trimming stripped 5 bases from V and 2 bases from J, with 8 bases between. This CDR3 spans 13 amino acids. The V gene's germline CDR1 is LGHDT and CDR2 YNNKQL (reference sequence). The part of the CDR3 DNA that was read is TGTGCCAGCAGCCTCGACAATGCAGAAACGCTGTAT. Its protein is CASSLDNAETLY. The entire CDR3 protein is CASSLDNAETLYF.

A note on this clone: Germline and genes: mouse. Sequencing ends 1 residue short of the CDR3 end; the germline J gene provides the rest. This chain uses TRBV26 with TRBJ2-7, with TRBD2 identical over 10 bases. Germline CDR1 KGHPV, CDR2 FQNQEV (reference sequence). V shed 0 bases and J 6 bases; nucleotides not matched to a gene: 5. The length of the CDR3 is 15 residues. The sequenced part of the CDR3 DNA is TGTGCCAGCAGTCTGTCGCTGGGGGGGCGGGGTGAACAGTAC. It codes for CASSLSLGGRGEQY. The whole CDR3 reads CASSLSLGGRGEQYF.

Points on this clone: The germline and genes are mouse ones. The CDR3 is cut off 1 residue early in the read; its end comes from the germline J gene. V usage is TRBV13-1 and J usage is TRBJ1-1, with 7 positions matching TRBD1. CDR3 length: 13 amino acids. With 5 bases clipped from V and 0 bases from J, the junction kept 1 base outside the gene matches. Looked up from germline, CDR1 is NSHNY and CDR2 is SYGAGN. The sequenced part of the CDR3 DNA is TGTGCCAGCAGAGGGACAGCAAACACAGAAGTCTTC. It yields the protein CASRGTANTEVF. The full CDR3 sequence reads CASRGTANTEVFF.

This clone was detected only a few times. Mouse gene names and germline throughout. The CDR3 here is CASSLDWGRETLYF. Partial CDR3 DNA: TGTGCCAGCAGCCTAGACTGGGGGCGAGAAACGCTGTAT. This chain uses TRBV3 with TRBJ2-3; 9 bases are shared with TRBD2. From the germline J gene comes the end of the CDR3, since the read stops 1 residue before it. With 5 bases clipped from V and 5 bases from J, the junction kept 5 bases outside the gene matches. The CDR3 has 14 residues. Germline loops: CDR1 SNHLY, CDR2 FYNGKV (reference sequence).

About this clone itself: Here the gene names and germline are mouse. The missing CDR3 end, 1 residue past where the read stops, is filled in from the germline J gene. The chain is built from TRBV5 and TRBJ2-1; 10 nucleotides agree with TRBD2. CDR3 length: 13 amino acids. Germline lookup yields CDR1 LGHNA and CDR2 YNLKQL (reference sequence). V lost 3 bases to trimming and J lost 7 bases; unmatched junction nucleotides: 0. CDR3 DNA (partial): TGTGCCAGCAGCCAGGACTGGGGGGCTGAGCAGTTC. It is translated as CASSQDWGAEQF. The whole CDR3 protein reads CASSQDWGAEQFF.

On this clone: Mouse gene names and germline throughout. The read halts 1 residue ahead of the CDR3 end, with the missing end drawn from the germline J gene. The chain employs TRBV16 and TRBJ1-1; 10 nucleotides align to TRBD1. CDR3 length equals 15 residues. The germline gives CDR1 SGHSA, CDR2 FRNQAP. Trimming at V came to 3 bases and at J to 0 bases, leaving 1 base not matched to a gene. CDR3 in amino acids: CASSLTGGSNTEVFF. The CDR3 DNA, read in part, is TGTGCAAGCAGCTTGACAGGGGGCTCAAACACAGAAGTCTTC.

About this clone itself: Gene names denote mouse genes. The read falls 1 residue short of the CDR3 end, and the missing part is taken from the germline J gene. The rearrangement joins TRBV26 to TRBJ2-2, with a tentative D call TRBD1 (7 bases). Between the trimmed V and J ends, which lost 2 bases and 0 bases, there was a span of 10 bases. The CDR3 spans 16 residues. CDR1 and CDR2 (germline): KGHPV, FQNQEV (reference sequence). Partial CDR3 DNA: TGTGCCAGCAGTCTGGCAGGGGGGTCAAACACCGGGCAGCTCTAC. It yields the protein CASSLAGGSNTGQLY. The whole CDR3 sequence reads CASSLAGGSNTGQLYF.

As regards this clone: Genes and germline are mouse. The CDR3 goes on 1 residue after the read ends, and that part is filled in from the germline J gene. The same CDR3 arises from other DNA sequences in this sample as well. The V and J genes are TRBV26 and TRBJ1-3; unclear D gene. This CDR3 has 14 residues. The germline gives CDR1 KGHPV, CDR2 FQNQEV (reference sequence). V lost 3 bases and J 0 bases, leaving 6 bases between the germline ends. CDR3 protein: CASSLQNSGNTLYF. CDR3 bases read: TGTGCCAGCAGTCTCCAGAATTCTGGAAATACGCTCTAT.

With respect to this clone: Gene names are mouse gene names. The read ends 1 residue shy of where the CDR3 ends; the end is completed using the germline J gene. The V and J genes are TRBV13-1 and TRBJ2-7; D is possibly TRBD1 or TRBD2 (7 bases each). V lost 3 bases and J 9 bases, leaving 16 bases between the germline ends. Germline loops: CDR1 NSHNY, CDR2 SYGAGN. CDR3 length: 13 amino acids. The sequenced CDR3 bases are TGTGCCAGCAGTGGCAGGGGGGGGTGGGCACAGTAC. Translation gives CASSGRGGWAQY. The CDR3 reads in full as CASSGRGGWAQYF.

For this clone: The gene names given are mouse names. Read coverage stops 1 residue before the CDR3 terminus; the germline J gene supplies the remainder. The chain recombines TRBV12-1 with TRBJ2-7; 9 bases agree with TRBD2. The CDR3 has 15 residues. Germline CDR1 SGHSN, CDR2 HYEKVE. After removal of 0 bases from V and 5 bases from J, the junction contained 7 bases not matched to a gene. CDR3: CASSLPLGGAHEQYF. The part of the CDR3 DNA that was read is TGTGCCAGCTCTCTCCCCCTGGGGGGGGCGCATGAACAGTAC.

Points on this clone: The listed genes are named as in mouse. The CDR3 is cut off 1 residue early in the read; its end comes from the germline J gene. V and J are TRBV16 and TRBJ2-5; 8 bases are shared with TRBD1. The CDR3 totals 15 residues. V was clipped by 0 bases and J by 5 bases; unmatched bases: 4. Germline assignment: CDR1 SGHSA and CDR2 FRNQAP. The CDR3 here is CASSLDAGGTDTQYF. The covered CDR3 bases are TGTGCAAGCAGCTTAGACGCAGGGGGCACAGACACCCAGTAC.

In the case of this clone: One end of the junction fails to match germline, which may point to a read error. These gene names are mouse names. The read terminates 1 residue before the CDR3 end, so the remaining end is supplied by the germline J gene. The chain combines TRBV24 with TRBJ2-7; D gene uncertain. This CDR3 spans 14 amino acids. The germline V gene encodes CDR1 KGHTA and CDR2 FRNEEI. CDR3 residues: CASTLYDISYEQYF. The part of the CDR3 DNA that was read is TGTGCCAGCACTCTGTATGACATCTCCTATGAACAGTAC.

Comments on this clone: The listed genes are named as in mouse. The read terminates 1 residue before the CDR3 end, so the remaining end is supplied by the germline J gene. The chain recombines TRBV16 with TRBJ2-3; possibly TRBD1 for D (6 bases). This CDR3 spans 15 amino acids. Germline CDR1 is SGHSA and CDR2 is FRNQAP. The ends were cut back, 4 bases at V and 0 bases at J, with 11 bases in the middle. The sequenced part of the CDR3 DNA is TGTGCAAGCAGCTCCAGGACAGATAGTGCAGAAACGCTGTAT. This sequence encodes CASSSRTDSAETLY. The full CDR3 is CASSSRTDSAETLYF.

About this clone: The gene names here belong to mouse. The CDR3 extends 1 residue past the end of the read, so its final part is completed from the germline J gene. This sequence joins TRBV26 and TRBJ2-1, with TRBD2 matching 8 bases. This CDR3 contains 14 residues. J gave up 3 bases and V 2 bases, and 0 bases lay outside the gene matches. The V gene's germline CDR1 is KGHPV and CDR2 FQNQEV (reference sequence). The CDR3 protein is CASSLLGGYAEQFF. CDR3 DNA, as far as it was read: TGTGCCAGCAGTCTGCTGGGGGGCTATGCTGAGCAGTTC.

Remarks on this clone: Germline and genes here are mouse. The sequenced fragment ends 1 residue before the CDR3 boundary, so the rest is inferred from the germline J gene. The chain couples TRBV20 to TRBJ1-2; D ambiguous. V lost 0 bases and J lost 0, with 5 bases in between. Germline CDR1 GFQATS, CDR2 STVNSAI. This CDR3 region has 13 residues. CDR3 bases read: TGTGGTGCTAGGGAAACAACAAACTCCGACTACACC. It specifies CGARETTNSDYT. The CDR3, in full, reads CGARETTNSDYTF.

On this clone itself: The genes are named according to mouse. From the germline J gene comes the end of the CDR3, since the read stops 1 residue before it. The chain employs TRBV4 and TRBJ2-7, with 9 bases lining up with TRBD2. V was pared by 4 bases and J by 3 bases, with 4 bases of the junction left unmatched. The CDR3 runs 14 residues. CDR1 LGHDT and CDR2 YNNKQL come from the germline V gene (reference sequence). CDR3 DNA (partial): TGTGCCAGCAGCTCCCGGGACTGGGTCTATGAACAGTAC. It yields the protein CASSSRDWVYEQY. In full, the CDR3 reads CASSSRDWVYEQYF.

On this clone: The genes are named according to mouse. Read data end 1 residue before the CDR3 end; the end is taken from the germline J gene. This rearrangement joins TRBV14 to TRBJ1-1, with 7 nucleotides matching TRBD1. After removal of 5 bases from V and 5 bases from J, the junction contained 3 bases not matched to a gene. The CDR3 is 12 residues long. CDR1 is SGHDT and CDR2 is FRDEAV in the germline V gene. The CDR3 sequence is CASSQGQTEVFF. The sequenced part of the CDR3 DNA is TGTGCCAGCAGCCAGGGACAGACAGAAGTCTTC. Together with reference TRBV14 and TRBJ1-1, the CDR3 gives the full variable domain: EAGVTQSPRYAVLQEGQAVSFWCDPISGHDTLYWYQQPRDQGPQLLVYFRDEAVIDNSQLPSDRFSAVRPKGTNSTLKIQSAKQGDTATYLCASSQGQTEVFFGKGTRLTVV.

On this clone itself: The gene names given are mouse names. Sequencing ends 1 residue short of the CDR3 end; the germline J gene provides the rest. The rearrangement uses TRBV12-2 and TRBJ2-5, with D perhaps TRBD1 (5 bases). Per the germline V gene, CDR1 is SGHLS and CDR2 is HYDKME. The CDR3 totals 14 residues. Trimming shortened V by 0 bases and J by 0 bases, and 6 bases separated the two germline ends. The CDR3 protein is CASSLAGNQDTQYF. CDR3 bases read: TGTGCCAGCTCTCTCGCAGGGAACCAAGACACCCAGTAC.

In the case of this clone: Gene names and germline match the mouse. The CDR3 loop reads CASSQERDWGGPAETLYF. Partial CDR3 DNA: TGTGCCAGCAGCCAAGAACGGGACTGGGGGGGGCCTGCAGAAACGCTGTAT. The rearrangement links TRBV5 to TRBJ2-3; 13 bases fit TRBD2. The sequence runs out 1 residue before the end of the CDR3; the remainder is reconstructed from the germline J gene. The V and J ends lost 0 bases and 2 bases, in that order; junction bases with no gene match: 5. This CDR3 comprises 18 residues. Germline CDR1 reads LGHNA; CDR2 reads YNLKQL (reference sequence).

Notes on this clone: Gene names are mouse gene names. The CDR3 goes on 1 residue after the read ends, and that part is filled in from the germline J gene. This chain connects TRBV4 to TRBJ2-4, with 10 bases that match TRBD2. The CDR3 sequence is 13 residues long. Germline CDR1 is LGHDT and CDR2 is YNNKQL (reference sequence). Trimming at V came to 5 bases and at J to 5 bases, leaving 1 base not matched to a gene. This CDR3 reads CASSRTGGNTLYF. CDR3 DNA (partial): TGTGCCAGCAGCCGGACTGGGGGAAACACCTTGTAC.

Of note for this clone: Any gene name here is a mouse gene name. The read comes to an end 1 residue before the CDR3 does, leaving the germline J gene to fill in the end. The chain is built from TRBV4 and TRBJ2-1, with TRBD2 matching 9 bases. This CDR3 has 15 residues. The germline gives CDR1 LGHDT, CDR2 YNNKQL (reference sequence). V was pared by 5 bases and J by 3 bases, with 5 bases of the junction left unmatched. The chain's CDR3 is CASSPSWGGYAEQFF. CDR3 DNA (partial): TGTGCCAGCAGCCCCTCCTGGGGGGGCTATGCTGAGCAGTTC.

A word on this clone: Gene names denote mouse genes. The read ends 1 residue shy of where the CDR3 ends; the end is completed using the germline J gene. V usage is TRBV12-1 and J usage is TRBJ1-1, with D uncertain. V was pared by 0 bases and J by 7 bases, with 11 bases between. This CDR3 is built from 13 residues. The germline V gene encodes CDR1 SGHSN and CDR2 HYEKVE. CDR3 bases read: TGTGCCAGCTCTCTCGAAGGCCAGCGAGAAGTCTTC. It is translated as CASSLEGQREVF. The entire CDR3 is CASSLEGQREVFF.

There are a few counts of this clone. Gene and germline names: mouse. The CDR3 is cut off 1 residue early in the read; its end comes from the germline J gene. The chain uses TRBV26 and TRBJ2-3; D is ambiguous. CDR3 length: 14 residues. The V gene lost 5 bases and the J gene lost 0 bases, with 9 bases spanning the gap. Germline CDR1 is KGHPV and CDR2 is FQNQEV (reference sequence). The sequenced part of the CDR3 DNA is TGTGCCAGCAGTTCCGGGAGTAGTGCAGAAACGCTGTAT. Amino acid sequence: CASSSGSSAETLY. The CDR3, in full, reads CASSSGSSAETLYF.

A remark on this clone: Gene and germline names: mouse. Coverage ceases 1 residue before the CDR3 finishes, and the germline J gene fills in the end. V and J are TRBV26 and TRBJ1-1; D remains unclear. This CDR3 has 11 residues. The germline gives CDR1 KGHPV, CDR2 FQNQEV (reference sequence). Trimming left V 3 bases short and J 2 bases short, with 1 base between. The DNA read from the CDR3 is TGTGCCAGCAGTCTCAACACAGAAGTCTTC. Translation: CASSLNTEVF. The whole CDR3 protein is CASSLNTEVFF. Using reference TRBV26 and TRBJ1-1 for the parts outside the CDR3, the full variable domain is NSKVIQTPRYLVKGQGQKAKMRCIPEKGHPVVFWYQQNKNNEFKFLINFQNQEVLQQIDMTEKRFSAECPSNSPCSLEIQSSEAGDSALYLCASSLNTEVFFGKGTRLTVV.

A single count supports this clone. Each gene name is a mouse one. The CDR3 end is not reached by the read, which stops 1 residue before it; the germline J gene fills it in. The V call is TRBV29, the J call TRBJ2-3, with D possibly matching TRBD1 (6 bases). Germline CDR1 and CDR2: MSHET and SYDVDS. The V end was cut by 6 bases, the J end by 0 bases, with 13 bases between. The CDR3 consists of 15 residues. CDR3 DNA (partial): TGTGCTAGCAGGCCACCGGGACATAGTGCAGAAACGCTGTAT. It codes for CASRPPGHSAETLY. The entire CDR3 is CASRPPGHSAETLYF. Full variable domain (rest looked up from reference TRBV29 and TRBJ2-3): DMKVTQMPRYLIKRMGENVLLECGQDMSHETMYWYRQDPGLGLQLIYISYDVDSNSEGDIPKGYRVSRKKREHFSLILDSAKTNQTSVYFCASRPPGHSAETLYFGSGTRLTVL.

As to this clone: Germline and genes here are mouse. The CDR3 extends 1 residue past the end of the read, so its final part is completed from the germline J gene. This sequence joins TRBV14 and TRBJ2-1; 11 positions agree with TRBD2. This CDR3 has 15 residues. V lost 1 base to trimming and J lost 6 bases; unmatched junction nucleotides: 3. Per the germline V gene, CDR1 is SGHDT and CDR2 is FRDEAV. The CDR3 bases that were read are TGTGCCAGCAGTTTCACGGACTGGGGGGTTGCTGAGCAGTTC. Translation: CASSFTDWGVAEQF. The whole CDR3 protein is CASSFTDWGVAEQFF.

Note on this clone: Gene and germline names: mouse. The CDR3 extends 1 residue past the end of the read, so its final part is completed from the germline J gene. The chain has TRBV26 and TRBJ2-5, with 8 positions matching TRBD2. Germline V gene sequence: CDR1 KGHPV, CDR2 FQNQEV (reference sequence). After removal of 2 bases from V and 2 bases from J, the junction contained 0 bases not matched to a gene. The CDR3 runs to 14 residues. The sequenced part of the CDR3 DNA is TGTGCCAGCAGTCTGCTGGGGGGCCAAGACACCCAGTAC. Its protein product is CASSLLGGQDTQY. The CDR3 in full is CASSLLGGQDTQYF.